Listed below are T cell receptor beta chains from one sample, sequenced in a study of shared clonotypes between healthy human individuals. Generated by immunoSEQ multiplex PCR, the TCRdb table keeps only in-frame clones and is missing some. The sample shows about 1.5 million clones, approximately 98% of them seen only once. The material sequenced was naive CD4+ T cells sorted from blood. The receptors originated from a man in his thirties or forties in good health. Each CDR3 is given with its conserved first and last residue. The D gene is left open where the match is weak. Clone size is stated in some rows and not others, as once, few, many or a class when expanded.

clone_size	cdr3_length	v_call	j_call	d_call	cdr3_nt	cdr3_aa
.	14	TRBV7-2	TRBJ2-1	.	TGTGCCAGCAGCTTAAAGCTAGCCTACAATGAGCAGTTCTTC	CASSLKLAYNEQFF
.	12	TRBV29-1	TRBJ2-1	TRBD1	TGCAGCGGGGGACAGGGGTACAATGAGCAGTTCTTC	CSGGQGYNEQFF
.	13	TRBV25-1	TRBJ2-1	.	TGTGCCAGCGGCGACTTCTACTACAATGAGCAGTTCTTC	CASGDFYYNEQFF
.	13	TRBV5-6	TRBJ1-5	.	TGTGCCAGCAGCTTGGGGCTTTCTGGGCCCCAGCATTTT	CASSLGLSGPQHF
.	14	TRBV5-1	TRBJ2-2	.	TGCGCCAGCAGCTTGGAAGGGGCTGACGGGGAGCTGTTTTTT	CASSLEGADGELFF
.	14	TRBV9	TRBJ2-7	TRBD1	TGTGCCAGCAGCGCTACAGGGGGATCCTACGAGCAGTACTTC	CASSATGGSYEQYF
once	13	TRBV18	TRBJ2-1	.	TGTGCCAGCTCAAACGACCCGATGGTGGAGCAGTTCTTC	CASSNDPMVEQFF
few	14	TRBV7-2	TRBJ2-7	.	TGTGCCAGCAGCTTAGGGGGGAGCGCGTACGAGCAGTACTTC	CASSLGGSAYEQYF
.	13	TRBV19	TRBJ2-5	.	TGTGCCAGTAGTATCGGACTACAAGAGACCCAGTACTTC	CASSIGLQETQYF
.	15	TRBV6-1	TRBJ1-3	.	TGTGCCAGCACCTACGGGGGTGGTACTGGAAACACCATATATTTT	CASTYGGGTGNTIYF
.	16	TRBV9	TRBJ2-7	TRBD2	TGTGCCAGCAGCGAGACCCCTGGCGGGAGTTCCTACGAGCAGTACTTC	CASSETPGGSSYEQYF
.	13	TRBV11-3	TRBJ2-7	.	TGTGCCAGCAGCTTGAACGGCCAGTACGAGCAGTACTTC	CASSLNGQYEQYF
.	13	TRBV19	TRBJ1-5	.	TGTGCCAGTAGTTTCCGGGGGCAACAGCCCCAGCATTTT	CASSFRGQQPQHF
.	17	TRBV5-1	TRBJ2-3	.	TGCGCCAGCAGCTTCCAGCGCCTTACGGATTACACAGATACGCAGTATTTT	CASSFQRLTDYTDTQYF
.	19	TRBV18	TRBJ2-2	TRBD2	TGTGCCAGCTCACCTCTGTCGGTAGCGGGAGGGCCGACCACCGGGGAGCTGTTTTTT	CASSPLSVAGGPTTGELFF
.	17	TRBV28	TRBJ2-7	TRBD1	TGTGCCAGCAGGCCGCACAGGGGGCTGGGGCTTTCGGACGAGCAGTACTTC	CASRPHRGLGLSDEQYF
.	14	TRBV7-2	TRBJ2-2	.	TGTGCCAGCAGCTTAGGGGCCAACACCGGGGAGCTGTTTTTT	CASSLGANTGELFF
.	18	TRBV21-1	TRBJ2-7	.	TGTGCCAGCAGCGGCCAGCACTGGGAACCTCAATCTTCCTACGAGCAGTACTTC	CASSGQHWEPQSSYEQYF
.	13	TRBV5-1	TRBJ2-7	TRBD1	TGCGCCAGCACGGGACAGGGTTCCTACGAGCAGTACTTC	CASTGQGSYEQYF
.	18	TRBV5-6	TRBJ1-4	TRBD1	TGTGCCAGCAGCTTCGGGGACAGCATTTTTGCAACTAATGAAAAACTGTTTTTT	CASSFGDSIFATNEKLFF
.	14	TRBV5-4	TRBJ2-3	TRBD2	TGTGCCAGCAGCCCTAGCGGAGCCACAGATACGCAGTATTTT	CASSPSGATDTQYF
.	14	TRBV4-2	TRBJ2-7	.	TGTGCCAGCAGCCAAGAAGGCAGGACCTACGAGCAGTACTTC	CASSQEGRTYEQYF
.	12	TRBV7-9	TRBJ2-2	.	TGTGCCAGCAGCCTCAGGGACGGGGAGCTGTTTTTT	CASSLRDGELFF
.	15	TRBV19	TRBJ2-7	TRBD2	TGTGCCAGTAGTATAGTGACTAGCGGGAGCTACGAGCAGTACTTC	CASSIVTSGSYEQYF
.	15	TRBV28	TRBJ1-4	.	TGTGCCAGCAGTTTGTTAGGGGCTGCTAATGAAAAACTGTTTTTT	CASSLLGAANEKLFF
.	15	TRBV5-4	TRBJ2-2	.	TGTGCCAGCGCGATGGGGGACACAGCGGGCGGGGAGCTGTTTTTT	CASAMGDTAGGELFF
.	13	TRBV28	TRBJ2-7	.	TGTGCCAGCAGTTATCACAGGACCTACGAGCAGTACTTC	CASSYHRTYEQYF
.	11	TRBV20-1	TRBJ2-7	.	TGCAGTGCTCGGACCCTCTACGAGCAGTACTTC	CSARTLYEQYF
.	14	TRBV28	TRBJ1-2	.	TGTGCCAGCAGCACCTCGTGGACGTACTATGGCTACACCTTC	CASSTSWTYYGYTF
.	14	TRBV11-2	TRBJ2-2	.	TGTGCCAGCAGCCCCTCAGCGAACACCGGGGAGCTGTTTTTT	CASSPSANTGELFF
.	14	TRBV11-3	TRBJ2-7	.	TGTGCCAGCAGCTTAGGGGGACCGCTTCGCGAGCAGTACTTC	CASSLGGPLREQYF
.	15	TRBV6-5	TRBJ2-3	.	TGTGCCAGCAGAAGGGGAGAGGGAAGCACAGATACGCAGTATTTT	CASRRGEGSTDTQYF
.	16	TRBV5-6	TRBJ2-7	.	TGTGCCAGCAGCTTGGGTCTGGGGGACGGGGCATACGAGCAGTACTTC	CASSLGLGDGAYEQYF
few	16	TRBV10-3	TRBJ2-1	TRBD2	TGTGCCATCAGTGGGACTAGCGGGAGCTCCTACAATGAGCAGTTCTTC	CAISGTSGSSYNEQFF
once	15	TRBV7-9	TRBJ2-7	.	TGTGCCAGCAGCTTGGGGGCAGGCAGTCACTACGAGCAGTACTTC	CASSLGAGSHYEQYF
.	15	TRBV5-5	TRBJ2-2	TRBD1	TGTGCCAGCAGTAACCCGGGACAGCTAGAGTGGGAGCTGTTTTTT	CASSNPGQLEWELFF
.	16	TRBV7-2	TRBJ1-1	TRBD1	TGTGCCAGCAGCCTCGCCGGGACAGCAGAAAACACTGAAGCTTTCTTT	CASSLAGTAENTEAFF
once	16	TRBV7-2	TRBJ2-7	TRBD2	TGTGCCAGCAGCTTAGGGGGCGGGAGAGATACCTACGAGCAGTACTTC	CASSLGGGRDTYEQYF
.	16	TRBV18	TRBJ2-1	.	TGTGCCAGCTCACCACCGGGCAGGGTAGGCGCGGATGAGCAGTTCTTC	CASSPPGRVGADEQFF